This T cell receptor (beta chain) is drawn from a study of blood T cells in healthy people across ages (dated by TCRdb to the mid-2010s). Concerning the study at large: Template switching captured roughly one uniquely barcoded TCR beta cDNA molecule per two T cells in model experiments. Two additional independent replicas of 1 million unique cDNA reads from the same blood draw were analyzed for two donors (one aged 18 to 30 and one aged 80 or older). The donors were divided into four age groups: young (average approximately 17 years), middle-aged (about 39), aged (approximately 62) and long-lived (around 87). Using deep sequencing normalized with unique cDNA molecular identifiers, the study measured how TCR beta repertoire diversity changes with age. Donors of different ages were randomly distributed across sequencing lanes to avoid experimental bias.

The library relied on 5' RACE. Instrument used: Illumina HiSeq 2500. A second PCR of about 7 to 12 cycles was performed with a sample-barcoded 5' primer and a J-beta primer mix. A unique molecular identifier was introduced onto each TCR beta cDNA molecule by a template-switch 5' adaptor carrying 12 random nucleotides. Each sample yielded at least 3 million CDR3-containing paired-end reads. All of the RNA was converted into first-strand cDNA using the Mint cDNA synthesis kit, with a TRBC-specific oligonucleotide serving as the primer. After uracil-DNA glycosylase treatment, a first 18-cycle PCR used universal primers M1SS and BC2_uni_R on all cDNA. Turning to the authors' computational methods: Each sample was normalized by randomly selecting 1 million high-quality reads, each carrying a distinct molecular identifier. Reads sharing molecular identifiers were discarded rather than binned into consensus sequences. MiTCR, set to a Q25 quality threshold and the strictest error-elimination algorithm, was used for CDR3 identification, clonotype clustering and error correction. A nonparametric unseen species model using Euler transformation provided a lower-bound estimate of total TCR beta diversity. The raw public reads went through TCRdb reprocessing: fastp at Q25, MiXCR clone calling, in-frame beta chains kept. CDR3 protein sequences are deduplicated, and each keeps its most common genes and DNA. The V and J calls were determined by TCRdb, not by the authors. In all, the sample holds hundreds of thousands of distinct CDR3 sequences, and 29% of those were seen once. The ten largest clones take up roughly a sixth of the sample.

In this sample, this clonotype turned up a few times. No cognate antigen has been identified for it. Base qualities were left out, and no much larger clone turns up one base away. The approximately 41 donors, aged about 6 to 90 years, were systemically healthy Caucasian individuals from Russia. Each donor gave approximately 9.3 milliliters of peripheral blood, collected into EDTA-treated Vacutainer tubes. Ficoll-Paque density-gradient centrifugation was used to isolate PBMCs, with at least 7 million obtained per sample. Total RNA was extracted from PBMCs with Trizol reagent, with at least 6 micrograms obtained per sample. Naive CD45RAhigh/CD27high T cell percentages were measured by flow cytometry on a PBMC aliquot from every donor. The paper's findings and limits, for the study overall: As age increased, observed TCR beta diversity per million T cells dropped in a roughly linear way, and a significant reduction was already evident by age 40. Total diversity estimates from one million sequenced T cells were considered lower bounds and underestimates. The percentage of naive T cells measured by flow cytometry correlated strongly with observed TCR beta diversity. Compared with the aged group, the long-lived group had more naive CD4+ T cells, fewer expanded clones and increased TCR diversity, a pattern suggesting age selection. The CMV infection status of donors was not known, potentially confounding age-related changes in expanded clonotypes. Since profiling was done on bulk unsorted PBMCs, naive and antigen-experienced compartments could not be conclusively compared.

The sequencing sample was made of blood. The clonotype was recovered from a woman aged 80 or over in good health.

The DNA reads as follows: TGTGCCAGCAGCTTGACAGTTAGTATGAACACTGAAGCTTTCTTT. Translation gives CASSLTVSMNTEAFF. The sequence joins TRBV5-5 to TRBJ1-1; the D gene lacks a confident call. The junction carries 10 bases between V and J, which are trimmed by 1 base and 0 bases respectively. CDR1 and CDR2, per the germline V gene (reference sequence), are SGHKS and YYEKEE. The CDR3, cysteine through phenylalanine, is 15 amino acids long. Here the CDR3 DNA is all that survives: 45 bases in frame from base 1.